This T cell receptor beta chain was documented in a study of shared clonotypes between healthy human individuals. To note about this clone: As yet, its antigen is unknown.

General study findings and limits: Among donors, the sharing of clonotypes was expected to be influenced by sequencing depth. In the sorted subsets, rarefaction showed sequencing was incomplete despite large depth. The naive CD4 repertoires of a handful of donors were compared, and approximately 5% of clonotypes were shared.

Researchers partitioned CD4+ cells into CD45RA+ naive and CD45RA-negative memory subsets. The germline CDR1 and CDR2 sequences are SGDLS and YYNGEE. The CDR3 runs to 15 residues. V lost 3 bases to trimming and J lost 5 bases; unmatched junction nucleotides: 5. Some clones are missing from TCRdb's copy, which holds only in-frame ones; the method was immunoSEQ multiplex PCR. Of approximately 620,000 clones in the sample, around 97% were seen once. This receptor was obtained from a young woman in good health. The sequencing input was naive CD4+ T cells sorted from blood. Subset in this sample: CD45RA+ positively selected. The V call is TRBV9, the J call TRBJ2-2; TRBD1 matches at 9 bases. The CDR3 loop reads CASSGGTGRTGELFF. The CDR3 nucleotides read TGTGCCAGCAGCGGCGGGACAGGGCGAACCGGGGAGCTGTTTTTT.